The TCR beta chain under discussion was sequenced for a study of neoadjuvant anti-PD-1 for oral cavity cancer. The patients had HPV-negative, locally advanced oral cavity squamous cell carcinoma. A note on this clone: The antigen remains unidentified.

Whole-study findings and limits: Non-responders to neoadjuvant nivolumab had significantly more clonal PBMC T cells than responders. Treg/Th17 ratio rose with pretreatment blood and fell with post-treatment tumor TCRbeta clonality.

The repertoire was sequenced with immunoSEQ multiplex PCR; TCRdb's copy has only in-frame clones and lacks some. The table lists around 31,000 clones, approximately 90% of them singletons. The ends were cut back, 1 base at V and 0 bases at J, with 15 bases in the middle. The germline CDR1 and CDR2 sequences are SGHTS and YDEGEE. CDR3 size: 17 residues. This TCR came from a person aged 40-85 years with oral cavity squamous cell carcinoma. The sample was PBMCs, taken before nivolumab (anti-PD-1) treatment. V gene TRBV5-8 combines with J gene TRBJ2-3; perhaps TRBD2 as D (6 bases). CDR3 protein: CASSLISGTSSTDTQYF. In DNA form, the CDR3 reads TGTGCCAGCAGCTTGATCTCGGGGACTTCTAGCACAGATACGCAGTATTTT.